Each of the 26 T cell receptor beta chains below was sequenced from the same sample in a study of metastatic and nonmetastatic thyroid tumors. TCRdb re-clonotyped the PCR reads through MiXCR. The sample lists roughly 72,000 clones, roughly 18% occurring once. All patients reached thyroid surgery having received no treatment beforehand. The sample was blood. The receptors shown here come from a female donor with papillary thyroid cancer or a benign thyroid nodule (not recorded which). Some clones in this sample may be carry-over from other donors' samples.

As regards this clone: Relative to the germline gene, one junction end is altered; a read error may explain this. The rearrangement uses TRBV4-3 and TRBJ2-3; weak D call: TRBD1 (5 bases). CDR1 and CDR2 (germline): LGHNA, YSLEER. The CDR3 spans 16 residues. This CDR3 is CARSQDLGQGKDTQYF. The DNA for the CDR3 is TGCGCCCGCAGCCAAGATCTGGGGCAGGGTAAAGATACGCAGTATTTT.

This clone occurred many times. This chain uses TRBV27 with TRBJ2-7, with TRBD1 as a possible D gene (6 bases). The V gene's germline CDR1 is MNHEY and CDR2 SMNVEV (reference sequence). The V gene lost 8 bases and the J gene lost 0 bases, with 11 bases spanning the gap. This CDR3 spans 13 amino acids. The CDR3 sequence is CASRDTSSYEQYF. CDR3 sequence (DNA): TGTGCCAGCCGGGACACGAGCTCCTACGAGCAGTACTTC.

This clone was found many times. V usage is TRBV4-3 and J usage is TRBJ1-1; TRBD1 is a possible D gene (6 bases). The CDR3 extends over 19 amino acids. Germline CDR1 LGHNA, CDR2 YSLEER. The germline V and J ends were trimmed by 2 bases and 1 base, with 23 bases remaining between them. CDR3 nucleotide sequence: TGCGCCAGCAGCCAACCAAGGGGGTGGGCATCTCGAGAGAACACTGAAGCTTTCTTT. Protein sequence: CASSQPRGWASRENTEAFF.

A remark on this clone: A much more abundant neighbour one base away suggests this may be a read error. This sample also contains other DNA sequences that code for the same CDR3. The chain recombines TRBV5-8 with TRBJ2-7; D is undetermined. V gave up 4 bases and J gave up 2 bases, with 10 bases separating them. There are 13 residues in the CDR3. Germline loops: CDR1 SGHTS, CDR2 YDEGEE. DNA for the CDR3: TGTGCCAGCAGCATAGGTGATACCTACGAGCAGTACTTC. It codes for CASSIGDTYEQYF.

This clone was counted a few times. V usage is TRBV28 and J usage is TRBJ1-2; 9 bases agree with TRBD1. The CDR3 is 15 amino acids. The germline V gene encodes CDR1 MDHEN and CDR2 SYDVKM. V lost 4 bases and J lost 3; bases outside the gene matches: 6. In DNA form, the CDR3 reads TGTGCCAGCAGTTATCAGGACAGGGGTTACTATGGCTACACCTTC. It specifies CASSYQDRGYYGYTF.

In its sample, this clone was seen many times. This sequence joins TRBV6-1 and TRBJ2-5; D remains unclear. The CDR3 covers 15 residues. V was cut by 7 bases and J by 5 bases, with 20 bases left in between. CDR1 is MNHNS and CDR2 is SASEGT in the germline V gene. The chain's CDR3 is CASNPRGLQLETQYF. CDR3 DNA sequence: TGTGCCAGCAACCCACGCGGTCTTCAACTGGAGACCCAGTACTTC.

This chain links TRBV5-1 with TRBJ2-2; 7 nucleotides line up with TRBD2. Germline V gene sequence: CDR1 SGHRS, CDR2 YFSETQ. Trimming removed 4 bases from V and 4 bases from J; junction bases left unmatched: 4. The CDR3 extends over 14 amino acids. Written as DNA, the CDR3 is TGCGCCAGCAGCGCTGGACTAGGCACCGGGGAGCTGTTTTTT. Residues: CASSAGLGTGELFF.

This clone was found many times. V gene TRBV6-1 combines with J gene TRBJ1-5, with D possibly being TRBD1 (6 bases). Germline V CDR1 and CDR2: MNHNS, SASEGT. CDR3 length: 15 residues. V lost 6 bases and J lost 4, with 16 bases in between. The CDR3 DNA reads TGTGCCAGCAGCCCCGGGGGCGAGGGGAATCAGCCCCAGCATTTT. It translates to CASSPGGEGNQPQHF.

The chain uses TRBV5-6 and TRBJ2-3; D might be TRBD1 or TRBD2, each matching 5 bases. The V gene lost 1 base and the J gene lost 5 bases, with 8 bases spanning the gap. Germline loops: CDR1 SGHDT, CDR2 YYEEEE. The CDR3 extends over 13 amino acids. CDR3: CASSLRGIDTQYF. The CDR3 nucleotides are TGTGCCAGCAGCTTGCGGGGCATAGATACGCAGTATTTT.

This clone showed up many times. The chain combines TRBV19 with TRBJ2-1; 12 bases agree with TRBD2. V lost 1 base, J lost 7 bases, and 14 bases stayed unmatched. The V gene's germline CDR1 is LNHDA and CDR2 SQIVND (reference sequence). The CDR3 has 19 residues. The CDR3 bases are TGTGCCAGTAGTATAGTGCTACTAGCGGGAGGACCTTCGGAGAATGAGCAGTTCTTC. Amino acid sequence: CASSIVLLAGGPSENEQFF.

V usage is TRBV2 and J usage is TRBJ2-1; the match to TRBD2 covers 10 bases. There are 15 residues in the CDR3. Trimming removed 7 bases from V and 0 bases from J; junction bases left unmatched: 3. Germline loops: CDR1 SNHLY, CDR2 FYNNEI. The CDR3 protein is CASTPSGSSYNEQFF. DNA for the CDR3: TGTGCCAGCACCCCTAGCGGGAGCTCCTACAATGAGCAGTTCTTC.

A few counts support this clone. The V call is TRBV19, the J call TRBJ2-7; TRBD2 might be the D (6 bases). The CDR3 extends over 14 amino acids. V dropped 8 bases and J dropped 5 bases, with 19 bases sitting between them. The germline V gene encodes CDR1 LNHDA and CDR2 SQIVND (reference sequence). The CDR3 spells CASGLWGAGHEQYF. The CDR3 coding sequence is TGTGCCAGTGGTTTATGGGGAGCGGGCCACGAGCAGTACTTC.

This clone has at least ten counts. V is TRBV30 and J is TRBJ1-1; D is unclear. The CDR3 runs 15 residues. Trimming stripped 2 bases from V and 4 bases from J, with 17 bases between. Germline CDR1 and CDR2: GTSNPN and SVGIG (reference sequence). The CDR3 loop is CAWSLGIGRGTEAFF. In DNA, the CDR3 is TGTGCCTGGAGTCTAGGCATTGGCAGAGGCACTGAAGCTTTCTTT.

The rearrangement joins TRBV24-1 to TRBJ1-2; D is ambiguous. Germline lookup yields CDR1 KGHDR and CDR2 SFDVKD. The CDR3 totals 14 residues. V dropped 2 bases and J dropped 4 bases, with 10 bases sitting between them. CDR3 protein: CATSDSSRTYGYTF. The CDR3 DNA sequence: TGTGCCACCAGTGATTCTTCCAGGACCTATGGCTACACCTTC.

The DNA for the CDR3 is TGTGCCACCGGGGGCAGGGGGGAAGATACGCAGTATTTT. This encodes CATGGRGEDTQYF. The V and J genes are TRBV15 and TRBJ2-3, with a weak D call TRBD1 (7 bases). The CDR3 contains 13 residues. Trimming pared 8 bases from V and 5 bases from J, leaving 14 bases between. CDR1 is LNHNV, CDR2 YYDKDF, per germline (reference sequence). The variable domain in full, completed from reference TRBV15 and TRBJ2-3, reads DAMVIQNPRYQVTQFGKPVTLSCSQTLNHNVMYWYQQKSSQAPKLLFHYYDKDFNNEADTPDNFQSRRPNTSFCFLDIRSPGLGDTAMYLCATGGRGEDTQYFGPGTRLTVL.

The rearrangement uses TRBV2 and TRBJ2-1, with 7 bases matching TRBD2. The CDR3 is 18 residues long. Losses at the gene ends were 8 bases for V and 0 bases for J; bases not matched to a gene: 16. Germline CDR1 SNHLY, CDR2 FYNNEI. The CDR3 DNA follows: TGTGCCAGCGCCCCGGAGGGGCGGGGGTACCGCTCCTACAATGAGCAGTTCTTC. It is translated as CASAPEGRGYRSYNEQFF.

There are many counts of this clone. The V gene is TRBV11-1, the J gene TRBJ2-1; 7 bases agree with TRBD1. The CDR3 has 14 residues. Unmatched junction bases numbered 8, after V lost 3 bases and J lost 9 bases. Germline values: CDR1 SGHAT, CDR2 FQDESV (reference sequence). DNA for the CDR3: TGTGCCAGCAGCTTGGTACAGGGGCAGGGTGAGCAGTTCTTC. Amino acids: CASSLVQGQGEQFF.

This clone was found many times. V gene TRBV10-1 combines with J gene TRBJ2-1, with D uncertain. Trimming took 5 bases from V and 8 from J, leaving 16 bases between them. The CDR3 has 14 residues. Germline V gene lookup returns CDR1 WNHNN and CDR2 SYGVQD (reference sequence). The CDR3 here is CASSRLARSYEQFF. Written as DNA, the CDR3 is TGCGCCAGCAGTCGATTGGCCCGATCCTATGAGCAGTTCTTC.

This clone was observed at least ten times. The genes are TRBV20-1 and TRBJ2-7; D is ambiguous. The CDR3 contains 12 residues. Between the trimmed V and J ends, which lost 3 bases and 2 bases, there was a span of 8 bases. CDR1 and CDR2 from the germline V gene are DFQATT and SNEGSKA (reference sequence). CDR3 amino acids: CSASGPAYEQYF. Written as DNA, the CDR3 is TGCAGTGCTAGCGGGCCAGCCTACGAGCAGTACTTC.

In this sample, this clone turned up a few times. A much larger clone sits a single nucleotide away, making a read error possible. Here the CDR3 DNA reads TGCGCCAACAGCCAAGGTACCGGGATCTACGAGCAGTACTTC. Protein product: CANSQGTGIYEQYF. The chain is built from TRBV4-1 and TRBJ2-7; tentative D call: TRBD2 (5 bases). The CDR3 totals 14 residues. The V gene's germline CDR1 is MGHRA and CDR2 YSYEKL.

In this sample, this clone turned up many times. The rearrangement joins TRBV18 to TRBJ2-5; 12 nucleotides line up with TRBD2. Germline loops: CDR1 KGHSH, CDR2 LQKENI. V lost 1 base and J lost 4; bases outside the gene matches: 7. The CDR3 contains 17 residues. In DNA form, the CDR3 reads TGTGCCAGCTCACCACTGACTAGCGGGAGTGGTCGAGAGACCCAGTACTTC. Protein sequence: CASSPLTSGSGRETQYF.

This clone was recorded at least ten times. CDR3 nucleotide sequence: TGTGCCAGCAGTGCAGACAGGGGCGGGGAGCTGTTTTTT. It encodes CASSADRGGELFF. The rearrangement uses TRBV6-1 and TRBJ2-2; TRBD1 matches at 8 bases. V was pared by 4 bases and J by 7 bases, with 2 bases of the junction left unmatched. CDR3 length: 13 residues. From germline, CDR1 is MNHNS and CDR2 SASEGT.

About this clone itself: Given a much more abundant clone one base away, this may be a read error. The chain combines TRBV10-2 with TRBJ1-3, with D possibly being TRBD1 (5 bases). CDR1 and CDR2 from the germline V gene are WSHSY and SAAADI. This CDR3 is built from 12 residues. The CDR3 reads CATGTPGSTIYF. Here the CDR3 DNA reads TGCGCCACCGGGACTCCTGGAAGCACCATATATTTT.

This clone showed up just a few times. This chain uses TRBV24-1 with TRBJ2-2, with D possibly being TRBD2 (5 bases). The germline CDR1 and CDR2 sequences are KGHDR and SFDVKD. V gave up 3 bases and J gave up 3 bases, with 13 bases separating them. The CDR3 is 16 amino acids. DNA of the CDR3: TGTGCCACCAGTGATACCGGGGAAACGGACACCGGGGAGCTGTTTTTT. This sequence encodes CATSDTGETDTGELFF.

This clone showed up many times. The V gene is TRBV6-2 or TRBV6-3, the J gene TRBJ1-2; 7 bases line up with TRBD1. Germline CDR1 MNHEY, CDR2 SVGEGT. V lost 4 bases and J lost 11; bases outside the gene matches: 13. This CDR3 comprises 14 residues. CDR3 in amino acids: CASSFTGTASEYTF. CDR3 nucleotide sequence: TGTGCCAGCAGTTTTACCGGGACAGCGAGTGAGTACACCTTC.

This clone was picked up many times. The chain has TRBV18 and TRBJ2-7; D remains unclear. The CDR3 is 12 residues long. Germline V gene sequence: CDR1 KGHSH, CDR2 LQKENI. Trimming took off 0 bases at V and 5 bases at J, with 5 bases between the two ends. In DNA, the CDR3 is TGTGCCAGCTCACCACCGGGCGACGAGCAGTACTTC. It yields the protein CASSPPGDEQYF.